The clone carrying this T cell receptor beta chain was seen a few times. This specimen belongs to a study of identical twins. With 4 bases clipped from V and 5 bases from J, the junction kept 7 bases outside the gene matches. CDR3 length: 16 amino acids. TCRdb processed the 5' RACE reads anew with MiXCR; each CDR3 protein has one entry. This sample has 300,000 to 400,000 distinct CDR3 sequences; more than 9% occur once, and the top ten carry roughly 7%. This sample was shared with a second study, whose subject was yellow fever vaccine responses in identical twins.

The sequenced sample was CD8+ T cells sorted from blood. The chain employs TRBV12-3 or TRBV12-4 and TRBJ2-2; 10 bases fit TRBD2. The source is a woman younger than 30 in good health. CDR3 DNA: TGTGCCAGCAGTTATCTAGCGGGAGTAATTACCGGGGAGCTGTTTTTT. Its protein is CASSYLAGVITGELFF.